These T cell receptor beta chains were read from a single sample in a study of blood T cell repertoires in COVID-19. Sequenced by immunoSEQ multiplex PCR; TCRdb stores in-frame clones only, minus some. The table shows about 16,000 clones, with 80% to 95% occurring only once. The sequenced sample was peripheral blood. These receptors were taken from a human donor with active COVID-19. The donor label of this sample is uncertain. The CDR3 runs from the conserved cysteine through the conserved F or W. Part of the rows lack a size; the others show once, few, many or a class for expanded clones.

j_gene,abundance,v_gene,CDR3aa
TRBJ2-7,-,TRBV27,CASRPGQTWGEQYF
TRBJ2-2,-,TRBV21-1,CASSPSGKNTGELFF
TRBJ2-1,-,TRBV4-2,CASSQGLAGGASSYNEQFF
TRBJ2-1,-,TRBV5-6,CASSLRAGSSYNEQFF
TRBJ1-1,-,TRBV4-2,CASSQDLRGGMNTEAFF
TRBJ1-6,-,TRBV6-6,CASSYAGLNSPLHF
TRBJ2-1,-,TRBV5-1,CASSLGQTYNEQFF
TRBJ1-6,-,TRBV5-1,CASSETGGNSPLHF
TRBJ2-7,-,TRBV5-6,CASSLGPLPPVDEQYF
TRBJ1-1,-,TRBV5-1,CASSSSGNTEAFF
TRBJ2-7,-,TRBV15,CATSRVGGMDEQYF
TRBJ2-3,-,TRBV5-1,CASSFEWTGGTDTQYF
TRBJ1-2,few,TRBV5-1,CASSQGSEYGYTF
TRBJ1-2,-,TRBV3-1/TRBV3-2,CASSQVLFTGDFGYTF
TRBJ2-3,-,TRBV7-2,CASSMGWTSGNGGTDTQYF
TRBJ1-6,-,TRBV5-3,CARSRTGYYNSPLHF
TRBJ2-1,-,TRBV11-2,CASSLPLAAGGQFF
TRBJ2-2,-,TRBV12-3/TRBV12-4,CASSLSGGELFF
TRBJ2-1,-,TRBV10-2,CASRTSAYSSYNEQFF
TRBJ1-3,-,TRBV28,CANTTIAPQESGNTIYF
TRBJ1-3,-,TRBV30,CAWDGDSSGNTIYF
TRBJ1-1,-,TRBV7-9,CASTVGDRELMNTEAFF
TRBJ1-1,once,TRBV19,CASSVLDRTPEAFF
TRBJ2-1,-,TRBV6-6,CAAGRKGLAGVNEQFF
TRBJ2-1,-,TRBV6-6,CASSYEGGNYNEQFF
TRBJ2-7,-,TRBV7-8,CASSVTVPFYEQYF
TRBJ2-2,-,TRBV5-1,CASSRGTAGELFF